A selection of T cell receptor beta chains follows, all from one sample in a study of blood T cell repertoires in COVID-19. TCRdb's copy holds only in-frame clones and misses some; the assay was immunoSEQ multiplex PCR. Of 250,000 to 300,000 clones in the sample, roughly 79% were seen once. The material sequenced was peripheral blood. The receptors come from a woman aged 60 to 75 with active or convalescent COVID-19. Both conserved end residues are trimmed from each CDR3. Each record gives: J gene, V gene, D gene, clone size, CDR3 protein. The D gene is left open where the match is weak. The size of a clone is reported for some rows only, either as once, few or many, or as a class for expanded clones.

TRBJ2-7 TRBV3-1/TRBV3-2 TRBD1 . ASSQVLTGGNEQY
TRBJ2-3 TRBV6-5 TRBD1 once ASSYSRDSIF
TRBJ1-4 TRBV6-1 TRBD1 once ASSEDRGENEKLF
TRBJ1-5 TRBV7-9 TRBD1 . ASSLGTGGYQPQH
TRBJ2-4 TRBV10-3 TRBD2 . AISTGTSGTQNIQY
TRBJ2-7 TRBV13 TRBD1 . ASSYRTTGVLAEQY
TRBJ1-2 TRBV27 . . ASSFSQGSGYT
TRBJ2-5 TRBV19 TRBD1 . ASSAPGTGYGTQY
TRBJ1-1 TRBV18 . . ASSPLVLFDRPNTEAF
TRBJ1-2 TRBV5-1 . . ASSPGTGYT
TRBJ2-7 TRBV4-3 TRBD1 . ASSPYGTGTNEQY
TRBJ2-3 TRBV3-1/TRBV3-2 TRBD2 . ASSQDERAGSLDTQY
TRBJ2-1 TRBV7-6 TRBD2 . ASSLGAGGYNEQF
TRBJ1-1 TRBV6-2/TRBV6-3 . . ASSYRNAGFWNTEAF
TRBJ1-6 TRBV18 . . ASSPRGSDTPLH
TRBJ2-1 TRBV7-9 TRBD1 few ASSPQGIPYNEQF
TRBJ2-3 TRBV4-2 . . ASSQASMGKGDTQY
TRBJ1-2 TRBV12-5 . once ASGLQGVNGYT
TRBJ1-4 TRBV7-2 TRBD1 . ASSSQGAQDEKLF
TRBJ1-5 TRBV2 . . ASSDEAGNQPQH
TRBJ1-1 TRBV27 TRBD1 . ASSPGTGINTEAF
TRBJ1-3 TRBV2 . . ASSEAGIATIY
TRBJ1-2 TRBV28 . . ASSQTGRDGYT
TRBJ2-7 TRBV29-1 TRBD1 . SVGQGADEQY
TRBJ2-2 TRBV2 . . ASSSGFATGELF
TRBJ1-2 TRBV15 . . ATSRGGGAGYGYT
TRBJ2-5 TRBV9 . . ASSSREETQY
TRBJ1-1 TRBV5-4 . once ASSLVKEATEAF
TRBJ1-1 TRBV14 . few ASSPQGQRITEAF
TRBJ1-5 TRBV27 . once ASSLLSRGRGHQPQH
TRBJ1-2 TRBV19 . . ASSIKGHRNYGYT
TRBJ1-1 TRBV9 . . ASSPGNTEAF
TRBJ1-4 TRBV19 TRBD1 . ASSMDRLATNEKLF
TRBJ1-4 TRBV20-1 . . SGDWDEKLF
TRBJ2-1 TRBV7-9 . . ASSPTKGHDEQF
TRBJ2-3 TRBV7-2 . few ASSLDVNFGDTQY
TRBJ1-2 TRBV7-2 TRBD1 . ASSLVVGTGSRGYT
TRBJ1-4 TRBV5-4 . . ASSRPGNEKLF
TRBJ1-1 TRBV18 . . ASSPQEGVSTEAF
TRBJ1-2 TRBV7-3 TRBD1 . ASSATGGGYT
TRBJ2-7 TRBV5-8 TRBD1 . ASSSDRGRAYEQY
TRBJ1-3 TRBV3-1/TRBV3-2 . . ASSLTGIPSSGNTIY
TRBJ2-3 TRBV5-8 . . ASSLEFWDLTDTQY
TRBJ2-7 TRBV6-5 . . ASALTVSYEQY
TRBJ1-1 TRBV9 TRBD1 . ASSEGTGGGVDTEAF
TRBJ2-7 TRBV2 . . ASREGGTYEQY
TRBJ1-2 TRBV29-1 . few SAETGLGYT
TRBJ1-2 TRBV4-2 . . ASSQDGGGFGYT
TRBJ2-7 TRBV3-1/TRBV3-2 TRBD2 few ASGMGTSGAPYEQY
TRBJ2-1 TRBV10-3 TRBD2 few AISERGGTYNEQF
TRBJ2-1 TRBV6-6 . . ASSYSSSSYNEQF
TRBJ2-1 TRBV18 . . ASSPTGYNEQF